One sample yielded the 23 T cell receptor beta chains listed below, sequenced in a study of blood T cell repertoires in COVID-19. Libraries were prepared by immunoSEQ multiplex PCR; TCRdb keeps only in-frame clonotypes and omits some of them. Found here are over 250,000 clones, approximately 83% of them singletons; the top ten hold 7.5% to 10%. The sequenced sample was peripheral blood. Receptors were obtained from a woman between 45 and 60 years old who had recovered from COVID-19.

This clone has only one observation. The CDR3 region is CASRFSGGGQPQHF. Written as DNA, the CDR3 is TGTGCCAGCAGATTCTCAGGGGGAGGACAGCCCCAGCATTTT. The V call is TRBV28, the J call TRBJ1-5, with 7 positions matching TRBD1. The CDR3 totals 14 residues. Germline CDR1 MDHEN, CDR2 SYDVKM. The V gene end was trimmed by 6 bases and the J gene end by 7 bases; junction bases not matched to a gene: 9.

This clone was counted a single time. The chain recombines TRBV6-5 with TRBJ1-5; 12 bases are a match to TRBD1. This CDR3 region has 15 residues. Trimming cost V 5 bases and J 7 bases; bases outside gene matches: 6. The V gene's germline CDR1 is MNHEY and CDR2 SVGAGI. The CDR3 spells CASSPGTGGQQPQHF. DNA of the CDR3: TGTGCCAGCAGTCCAGGGACAGGGGGCCAGCAGCCCCAGCATTTT.

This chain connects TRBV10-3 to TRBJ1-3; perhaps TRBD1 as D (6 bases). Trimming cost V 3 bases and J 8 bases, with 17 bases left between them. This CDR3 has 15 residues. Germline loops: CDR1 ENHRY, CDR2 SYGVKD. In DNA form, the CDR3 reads TGTGCCATCAGTGATCGGGGAGGGACATTGCACACCATATATTTT. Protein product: CAISDRGGTLHTIYF.

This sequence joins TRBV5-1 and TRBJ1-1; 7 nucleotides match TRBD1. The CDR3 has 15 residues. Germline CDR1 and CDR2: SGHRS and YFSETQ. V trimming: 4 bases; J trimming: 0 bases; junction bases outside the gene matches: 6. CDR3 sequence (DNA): TGCGCCAGCAGCCCCGTCCAGGGGGTGAACACTGAAGCTTTCTTT. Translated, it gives CASSPVQGVNTEAFF.

The CDR3 DNA follows: TGCGCCAGCAGCCAAGGGCGGCTGAGCTCCTACGAGCAGTACTTC. As protein: CASSQGRLSSYEQYF. The gene calls are TRBV4-1 and TRBJ2-7, with D hard to call. V was clipped by 1 base and J by 0 bases, with 10 bases between them. The CDR3 covers 15 residues. Looked up from germline, CDR1 is MGHRA and CDR2 is YSYEKL.

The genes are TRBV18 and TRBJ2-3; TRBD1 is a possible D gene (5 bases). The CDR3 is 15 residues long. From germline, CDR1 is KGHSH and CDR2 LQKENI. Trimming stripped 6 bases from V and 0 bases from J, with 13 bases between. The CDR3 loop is CASSADRTSTDTQYF. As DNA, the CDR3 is TGTGCCAGCTCCGCTGACAGAACTAGCACAGATACGCAGTATTTT.

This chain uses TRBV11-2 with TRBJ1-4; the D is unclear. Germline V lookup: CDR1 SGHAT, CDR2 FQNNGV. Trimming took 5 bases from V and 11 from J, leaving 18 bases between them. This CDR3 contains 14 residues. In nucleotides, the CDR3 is TGTGCCAGCAGCCCCAAACCGGATTGGGCGAAACTGTTTTTT. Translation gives CASSPKPDWAKLFF.

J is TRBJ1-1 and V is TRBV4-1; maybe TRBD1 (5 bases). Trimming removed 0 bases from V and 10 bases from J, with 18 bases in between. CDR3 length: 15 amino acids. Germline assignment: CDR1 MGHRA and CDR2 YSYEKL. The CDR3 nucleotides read TGCGCCAGCAGCCAAGATTTCGCAGGGCCTTCCCCAGCTTTCTTT. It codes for CASSQDFAGPSPAFF.

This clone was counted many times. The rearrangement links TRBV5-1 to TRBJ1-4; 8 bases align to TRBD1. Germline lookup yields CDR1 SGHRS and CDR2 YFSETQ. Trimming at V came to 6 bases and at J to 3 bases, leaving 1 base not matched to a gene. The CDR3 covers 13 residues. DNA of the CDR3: TGCGCCAGCACGACAGGGGCTAATGAAAAACTGTTTTTT. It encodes CASTTGANEKLFF.

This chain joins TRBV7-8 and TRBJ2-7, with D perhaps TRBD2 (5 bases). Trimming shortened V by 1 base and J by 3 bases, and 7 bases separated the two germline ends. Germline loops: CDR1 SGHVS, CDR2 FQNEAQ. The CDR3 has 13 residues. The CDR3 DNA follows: TGTGCCAGCAGCTTAGGAGGGCGCTACGAGCAGTACTTC. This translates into CASSLGGRYEQYF.

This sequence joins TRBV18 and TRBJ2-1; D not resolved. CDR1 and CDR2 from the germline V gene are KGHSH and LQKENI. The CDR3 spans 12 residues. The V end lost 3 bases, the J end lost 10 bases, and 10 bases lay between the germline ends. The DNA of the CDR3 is TGTGCCAGCTCACCCCCTACCGTGGAGCAGTTCTTC. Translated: CASSPPTVEQFF.

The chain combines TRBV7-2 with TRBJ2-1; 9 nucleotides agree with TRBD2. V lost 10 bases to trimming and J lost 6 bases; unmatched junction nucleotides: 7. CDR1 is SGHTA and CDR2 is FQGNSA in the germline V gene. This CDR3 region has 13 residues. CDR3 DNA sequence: TGTGCCACCAAACTAGCGGGTCGCAATGAGCAGTTCTTC. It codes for CATKLAGRNEQFF.

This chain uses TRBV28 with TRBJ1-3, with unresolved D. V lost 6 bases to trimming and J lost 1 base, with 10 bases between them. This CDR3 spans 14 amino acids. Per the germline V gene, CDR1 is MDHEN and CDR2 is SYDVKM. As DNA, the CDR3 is TGTGCCAGCAGGCCGGGGAGTTCTGGAAACACCATATATTTT. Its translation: CASRPGSSGNTIYF.

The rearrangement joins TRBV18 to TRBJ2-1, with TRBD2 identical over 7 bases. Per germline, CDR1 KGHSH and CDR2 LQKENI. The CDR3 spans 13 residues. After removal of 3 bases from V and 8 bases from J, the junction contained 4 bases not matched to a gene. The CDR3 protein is CASSPLGGDEQFF. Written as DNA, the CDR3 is TGTGCCAGCTCACCGTTGGGGGGGGATGAGCAGTTCTTC.

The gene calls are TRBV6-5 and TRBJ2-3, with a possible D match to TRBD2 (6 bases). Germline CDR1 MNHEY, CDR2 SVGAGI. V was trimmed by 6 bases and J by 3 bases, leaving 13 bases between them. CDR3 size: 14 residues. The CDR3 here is CASREGRLTDTQYF. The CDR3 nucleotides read TGTGCCAGCAGGGAGGGACGGCTTACAGATACGCAGTATTTT.

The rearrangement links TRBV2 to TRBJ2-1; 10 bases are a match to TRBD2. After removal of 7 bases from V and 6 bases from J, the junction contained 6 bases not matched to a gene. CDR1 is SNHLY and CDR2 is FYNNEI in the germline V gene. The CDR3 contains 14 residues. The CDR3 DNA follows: TGTGCCAGCACCCTAGCGGGAGTAGGCAATGAGCAGTTCTTC. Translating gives CASTLAGVGNEQFF.

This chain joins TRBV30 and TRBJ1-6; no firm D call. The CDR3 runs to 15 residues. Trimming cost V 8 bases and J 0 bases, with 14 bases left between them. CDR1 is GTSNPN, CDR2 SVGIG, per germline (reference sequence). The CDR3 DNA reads TGTGCCCTCCAATGGGCGGGCTCCTATAATTCACCCCTCCACTTT. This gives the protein CALQWAGSYNSPLHF.

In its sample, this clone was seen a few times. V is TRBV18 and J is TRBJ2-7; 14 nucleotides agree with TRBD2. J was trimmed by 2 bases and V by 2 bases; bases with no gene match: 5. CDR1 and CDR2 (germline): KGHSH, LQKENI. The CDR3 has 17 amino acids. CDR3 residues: CASSPGTSGREPYEQYF. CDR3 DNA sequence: TGTGCCAGCTCACCAGGGACTAGCGGGAGAGAACCCTACGAGCAGTACTTC. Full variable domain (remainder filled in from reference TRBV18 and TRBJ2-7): NAGVMQNPRHLVRRRGQEARLRCSPMKGHSHVYWYRQLPEEGLKFMVYLQKENIIDESGMPKERFSAEFPKEGPSILRIQQVVRGDSAAYFCASSPGTSGREPYEQYFGPGTRLTVT.

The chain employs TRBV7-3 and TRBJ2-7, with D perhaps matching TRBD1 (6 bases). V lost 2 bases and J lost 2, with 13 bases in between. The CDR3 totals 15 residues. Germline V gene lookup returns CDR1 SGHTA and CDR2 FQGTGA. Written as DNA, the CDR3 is TGTGCCAGCAGCTTAGGGGGCGCCCAGACCTACGAGCAGTACTTC. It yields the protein CASSLGGAQTYEQYF.

The CDR3 spells CASSLASGVQSSYEQYF. The CDR3 DNA reads as TGTGCCAGCAGCTTGGCTAGCGGGGTTCAAAGCTCCTACGAGCAGTACTTC. This chain connects TRBV5-4 to TRBJ2-7, with 9 bases identical to TRBD2. Germline V CDR1 and CDR2: SGHNT, YYREEE (reference sequence). V gave up 0 bases and J gave up 0 bases; unmatched junction bases: 7. This CDR3 comprises 17 residues.

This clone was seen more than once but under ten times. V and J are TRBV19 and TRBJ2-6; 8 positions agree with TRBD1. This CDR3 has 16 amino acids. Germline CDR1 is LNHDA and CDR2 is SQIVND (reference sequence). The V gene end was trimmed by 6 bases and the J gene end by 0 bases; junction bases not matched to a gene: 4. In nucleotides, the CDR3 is TGTGCCAGTAGAAAGACAGGGGCCTCTGGGGCCAACGTCCTGACTTTC. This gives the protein CASRKTGASGANVLTF.

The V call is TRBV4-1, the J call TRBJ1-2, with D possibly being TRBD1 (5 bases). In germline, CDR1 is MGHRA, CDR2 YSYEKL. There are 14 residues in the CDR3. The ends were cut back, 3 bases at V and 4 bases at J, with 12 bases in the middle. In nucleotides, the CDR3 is TGCGCCAGCAGCCACGCCGGGCAGGGCTATGGCTACACCTTC. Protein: CASSHAGQGYGYTF.

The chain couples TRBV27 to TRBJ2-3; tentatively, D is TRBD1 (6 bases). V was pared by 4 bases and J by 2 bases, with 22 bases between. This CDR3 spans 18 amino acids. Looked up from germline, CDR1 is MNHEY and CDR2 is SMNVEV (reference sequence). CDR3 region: CASSSRQDTYRPTDTQYF. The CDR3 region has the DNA TGTGCCAGCAGTTCGCGACAGGACACCTACCGCCCCACAGATACGCAGTATTTT.